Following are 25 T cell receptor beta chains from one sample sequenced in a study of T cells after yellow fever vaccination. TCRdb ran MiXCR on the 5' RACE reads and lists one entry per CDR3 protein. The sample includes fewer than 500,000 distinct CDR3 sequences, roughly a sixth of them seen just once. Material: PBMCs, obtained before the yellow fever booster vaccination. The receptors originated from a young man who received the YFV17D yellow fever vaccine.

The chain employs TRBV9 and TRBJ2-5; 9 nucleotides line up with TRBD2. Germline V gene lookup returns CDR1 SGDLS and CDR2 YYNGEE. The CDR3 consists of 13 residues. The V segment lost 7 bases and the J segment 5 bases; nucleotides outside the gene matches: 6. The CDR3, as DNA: TGTGCCAGCGGACCTAGCGGGGTGGAGACCCAGTACTTC. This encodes CASGPSGVETQYF.

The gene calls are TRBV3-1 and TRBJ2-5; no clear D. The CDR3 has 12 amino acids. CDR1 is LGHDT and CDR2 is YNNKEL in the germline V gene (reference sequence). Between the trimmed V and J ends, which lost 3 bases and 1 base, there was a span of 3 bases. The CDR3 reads CASSHLQETQYF. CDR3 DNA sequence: TGTGCCAGCAGCCATCTCCAAGAGACCCAGTACTTC.

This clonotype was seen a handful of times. This chain's CDR3 is CSVGAGLNTEAFF. The CDR3 DNA is TGCAGCGTTGGGGCAGGATTGAACACTGAAGCTTTCTTT. The V and J genes are TRBV29-1 and TRBJ1-1; D uncertain. Trimming pared 4 bases from V and 0 bases from J, leaving 9 bases between. This CDR3 comprises 13 residues. Looked up from germline, CDR1 is SQVTM and CDR2 is ANQGSEA. The variable domain in full, completed from reference TRBV29-1 and TRBJ1-1, reads SAVISQKPSRDICQRGTSLTIQCQVDSQVTMMFWYRQQPGQSLTLIATANQGSEATYESGFVIDKFPISRPNLTFSTLTVSNMSPEDSSIYLCSVGAGLNTEAFFGQGTRLTVV.

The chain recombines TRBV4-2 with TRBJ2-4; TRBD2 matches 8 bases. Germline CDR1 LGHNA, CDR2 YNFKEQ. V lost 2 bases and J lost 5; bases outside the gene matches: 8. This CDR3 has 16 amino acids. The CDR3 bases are TGTGCCAGCAGCCAAATCTCCGGGGGGGCAGAAAACATTCAGTACTTC. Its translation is CASSQISGGAENIQYF.

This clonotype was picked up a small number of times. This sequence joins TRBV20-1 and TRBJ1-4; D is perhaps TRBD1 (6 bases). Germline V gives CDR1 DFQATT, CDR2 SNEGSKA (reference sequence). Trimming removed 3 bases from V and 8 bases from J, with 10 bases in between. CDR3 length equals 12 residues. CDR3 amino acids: CSASPGGEKLFF. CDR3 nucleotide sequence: TGCAGTGCTAGCCCGGGGGGCGAAAAACTGTTTTTT.

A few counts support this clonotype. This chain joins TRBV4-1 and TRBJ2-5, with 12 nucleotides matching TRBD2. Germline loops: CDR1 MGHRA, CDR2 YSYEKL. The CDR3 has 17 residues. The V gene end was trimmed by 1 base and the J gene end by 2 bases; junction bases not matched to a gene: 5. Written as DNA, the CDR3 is TGCGCCAGCAGCCAAGGACTAGCGGGGGAGCGGCAAGAGACCCAGTACTTC. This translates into CASSQGLAGERQETQYF.

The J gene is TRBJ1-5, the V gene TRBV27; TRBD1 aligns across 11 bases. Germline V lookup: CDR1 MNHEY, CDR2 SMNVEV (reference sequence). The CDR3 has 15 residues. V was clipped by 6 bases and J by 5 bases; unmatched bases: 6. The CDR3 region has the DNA TGTGCCAGCAGACCGGGACAGGGGGTTCATCAGCCCCAGCATTTT. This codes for CASRPGQGVHQPQHF.

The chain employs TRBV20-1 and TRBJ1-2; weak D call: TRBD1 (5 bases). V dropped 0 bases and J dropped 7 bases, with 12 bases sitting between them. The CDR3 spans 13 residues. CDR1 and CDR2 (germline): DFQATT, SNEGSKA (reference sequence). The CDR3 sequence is CSAREGEVSGYTF. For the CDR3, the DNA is TGCAGTGCTAGAGAAGGGGAGGTTTCTGGCTACACCTTC.

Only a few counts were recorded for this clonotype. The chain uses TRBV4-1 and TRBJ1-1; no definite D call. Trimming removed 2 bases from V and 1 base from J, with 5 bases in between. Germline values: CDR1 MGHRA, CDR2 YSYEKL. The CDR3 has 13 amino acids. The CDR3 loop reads CASSQTRNTEAFF. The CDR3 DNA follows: TGCGCCAGCAGCCAAACCCGGAACACTGAAGCTTTCTTT.

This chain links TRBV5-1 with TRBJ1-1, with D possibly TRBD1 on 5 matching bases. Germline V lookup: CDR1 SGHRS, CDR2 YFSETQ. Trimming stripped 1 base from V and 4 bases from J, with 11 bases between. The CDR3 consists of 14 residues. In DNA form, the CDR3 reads TGCGCCAGCAGCTTGTACGGGGGAGGCACTGAAGCTTTCTTT. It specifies CASSLYGGGTEAFF. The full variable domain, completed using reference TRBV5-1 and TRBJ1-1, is KAGVTQTPRYLIKTRGQQVTLSCSPISGHRSVSWYQQTPGQGLQFLFEYFSETQRNKGNFPGRFSGRQFSNSRSEMNVSTLELGDSALYLCASSLYGGGTEAFFGQGTRLTVV.

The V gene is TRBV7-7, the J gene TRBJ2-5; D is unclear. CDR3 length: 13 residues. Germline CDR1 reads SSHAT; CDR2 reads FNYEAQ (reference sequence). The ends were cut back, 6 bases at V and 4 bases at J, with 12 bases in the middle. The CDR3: CASSPNPGETQYF. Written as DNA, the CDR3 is TGTGCCAGCAGTCCAAACCCGGGAGAGACCCAGTACTTC.

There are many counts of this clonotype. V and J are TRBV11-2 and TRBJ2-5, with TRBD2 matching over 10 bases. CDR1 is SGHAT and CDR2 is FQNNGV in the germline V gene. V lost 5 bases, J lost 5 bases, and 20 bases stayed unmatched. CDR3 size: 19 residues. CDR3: CASSPYPGSSGGAKETQYF. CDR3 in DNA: TGTGCCAGCAGCCCCTATCCGGGGTCCAGCGGGGGGGCCAAGGAGACCCAGTACTTC.

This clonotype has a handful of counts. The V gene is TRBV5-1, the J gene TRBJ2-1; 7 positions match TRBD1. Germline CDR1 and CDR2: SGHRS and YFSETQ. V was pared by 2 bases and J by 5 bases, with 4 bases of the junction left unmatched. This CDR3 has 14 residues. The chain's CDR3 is CASSFTGTDNEQFF. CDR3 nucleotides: TGCGCCAGCAGCTTCACCGGGACAGACAATGAGCAGTTCTTC. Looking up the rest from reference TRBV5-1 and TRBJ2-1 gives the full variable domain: KAGVTQTPRYLIKTRGQQVTLSCSPISGHRSVSWYQQTPGQGLQFLFEYFSETQRNKGNFPGRFSGRQFSNSRSEMNVSTLELGDSALYLCASSFTGTDNEQFFGPGTRLTVL.

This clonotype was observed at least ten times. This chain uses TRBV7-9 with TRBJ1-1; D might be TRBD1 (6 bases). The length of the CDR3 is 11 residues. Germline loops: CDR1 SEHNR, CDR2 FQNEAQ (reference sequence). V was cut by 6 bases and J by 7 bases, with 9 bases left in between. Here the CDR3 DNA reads TGTGCCAGCAGGGGACACCTTGAAGCTTTCTTT. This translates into CASRGHLEAFF.

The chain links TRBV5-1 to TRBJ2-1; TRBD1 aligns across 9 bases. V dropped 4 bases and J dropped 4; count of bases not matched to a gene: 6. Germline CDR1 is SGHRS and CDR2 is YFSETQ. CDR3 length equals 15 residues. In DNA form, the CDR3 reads TGCGCCAGCAGCGGCCGGGACAGGGAGTACAATGAGCAGTTCTTC. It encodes CASSGRDREYNEQFF. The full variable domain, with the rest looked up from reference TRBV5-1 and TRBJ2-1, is KAGVTQTPRYLIKTRGQQVTLSCSPISGHRSVSWYQQTPGQGLQFLFEYFSETQRNKGNFPGRFSGRQFSNSRSEMNVSTLELGDSALYLCASSGRDREYNEQFFGPGTRLTVL.

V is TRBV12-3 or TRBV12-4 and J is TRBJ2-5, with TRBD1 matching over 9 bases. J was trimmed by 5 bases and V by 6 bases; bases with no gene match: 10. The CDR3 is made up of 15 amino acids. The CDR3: CASRPRTGAAETQYF. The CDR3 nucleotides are TGTGCCAGCAGACCCCGGACAGGGGCCGCGGAGACCCAGTACTTC.

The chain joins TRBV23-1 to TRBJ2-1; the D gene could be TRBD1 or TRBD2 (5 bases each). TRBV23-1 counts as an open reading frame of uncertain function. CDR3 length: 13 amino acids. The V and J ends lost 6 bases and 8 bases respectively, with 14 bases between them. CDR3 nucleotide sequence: TGCGCCAGCAGCCGGGGCCCAGACGATGAGCAGTTCTTC. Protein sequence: CASSRGPDDEQFF.

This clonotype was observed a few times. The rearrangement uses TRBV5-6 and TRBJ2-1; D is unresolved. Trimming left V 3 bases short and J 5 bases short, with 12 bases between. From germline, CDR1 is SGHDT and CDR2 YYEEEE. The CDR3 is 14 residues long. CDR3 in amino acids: CASSSVPGHNEQFF. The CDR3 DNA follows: TGTGCCAGCAGCTCTGTCCCAGGTCACAATGAGCAGTTCTTC.

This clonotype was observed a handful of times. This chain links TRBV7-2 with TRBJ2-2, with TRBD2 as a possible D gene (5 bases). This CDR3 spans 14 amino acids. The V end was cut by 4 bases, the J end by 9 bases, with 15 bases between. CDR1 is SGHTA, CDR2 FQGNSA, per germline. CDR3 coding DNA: TGTGCCAGCAGCTCGCGCGTAGCGAGCCGGGAGCTGTTTTTT. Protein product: CASSSRVASRELFF.

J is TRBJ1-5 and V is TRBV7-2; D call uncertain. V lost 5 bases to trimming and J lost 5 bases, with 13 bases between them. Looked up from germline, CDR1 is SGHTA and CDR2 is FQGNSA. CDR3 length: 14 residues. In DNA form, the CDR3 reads TGTGCCAGCAGCCGACGGGCAGATTATCAGCCCCAGCATTTT. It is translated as CASSRRADYQPQHF.

The CDR3 DNA reads TGCAGTGCTACCGGGATCCGAGGTCAGCCCCAGCATTTT. This translates into CSATGIRGQPQHF. The chain carries TRBV20-1 and TRBJ1-5; no firm D call. Germline assignment: CDR1 DFQATT and CDR2 SNEGSKA (reference sequence). This CDR3 has 13 amino acids. Trimming left V 4 bases short and J 6 bases short, with 13 bases between.

The DNA of the CDR3 is TGCAGTGCTACCGGGGAAGGGGCGACTAATGAAAAACTGTTTTTT. This encodes CSATGEGATNEKLFF. The V and J genes are TRBV20-1 and TRBJ1-4, with TRBD1 as a possible D gene (5 bases). Between the trimmed V and J ends, which lost 4 bases and 2 bases, there was a span of 14 bases. CDR3 length: 15 amino acids. The germline V gene has CDR1 DFQATT and CDR2 SNEGSKA (reference sequence).

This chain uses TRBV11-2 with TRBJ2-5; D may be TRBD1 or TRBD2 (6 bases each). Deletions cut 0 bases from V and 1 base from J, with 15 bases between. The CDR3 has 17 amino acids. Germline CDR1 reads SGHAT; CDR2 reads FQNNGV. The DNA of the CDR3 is TGTGCCAGCAGCTTAGATCGGATGTGGGGGGCCCAAGAGACCCAGTACTTC. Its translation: CASSLDRMWGAQETQYF.

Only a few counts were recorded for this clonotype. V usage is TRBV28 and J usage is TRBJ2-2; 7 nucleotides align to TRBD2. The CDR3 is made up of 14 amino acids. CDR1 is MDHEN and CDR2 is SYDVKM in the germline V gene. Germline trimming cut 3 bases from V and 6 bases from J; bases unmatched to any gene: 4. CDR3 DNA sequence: TGTGCCAGCAGTTTTTTGGGGAGGGCCGGGGAGCTGTTTTTT. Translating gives CASSFLGRAGELFF.

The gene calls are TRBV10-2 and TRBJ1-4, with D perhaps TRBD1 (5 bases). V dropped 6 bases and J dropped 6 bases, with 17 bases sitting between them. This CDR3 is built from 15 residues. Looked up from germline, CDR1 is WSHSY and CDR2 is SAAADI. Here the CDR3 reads CASSSGSHPYEKLFF. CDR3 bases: TGCGCCAGCAGCTCAGGGTCCCATCCTTATGAAAAACTGTTTTTT.